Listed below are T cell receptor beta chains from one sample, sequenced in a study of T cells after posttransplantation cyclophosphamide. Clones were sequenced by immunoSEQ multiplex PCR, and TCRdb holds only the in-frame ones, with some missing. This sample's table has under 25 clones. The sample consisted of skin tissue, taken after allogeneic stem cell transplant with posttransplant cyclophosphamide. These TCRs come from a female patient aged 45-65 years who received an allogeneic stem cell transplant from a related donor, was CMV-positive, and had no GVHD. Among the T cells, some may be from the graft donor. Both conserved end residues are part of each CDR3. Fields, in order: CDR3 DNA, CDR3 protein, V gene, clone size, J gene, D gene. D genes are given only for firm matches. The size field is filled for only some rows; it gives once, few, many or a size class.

DNA: TGTGCCAGCAGCCCAGGCGGGACAGTGAACACTGAAGCTTTCTTT; CDR3: CASSPGGTVNTEAFF; V: TRBV27; size: .; J: TRBJ1-1; D: TRBD1
DNA: TGTGCCAGCAGCTTAGTTAGCAGTACAGATACGCAGTATTTT; CDR3: CASSLVSSTDTQYF; V: TRBV7-9; size: .; J: TRBJ2-3; D: .
DNA: TGTGCCAGCAGCCTCCCGGGACAGGGAGACGAAAAACTGTTTTTT; CDR3: CASSLPGQGDEKLFF; V: TRBV11-3; size: .; J: TRBJ1-4; D: TRBD1
DNA: TGTGCCAGCAGTTTGGTAACCCGGGACAGGGATGGCTACACCTTC; CDR3: CASSLVTRDRDGYTF; V: TRBV6-6; size: .; J: TRBJ1-2; D: TRBD1
DNA: TGTGCCAGCAGGACTGGTCAGCTGAGTACAAGTCGGGCCAACGTCCTGACTTTC; CDR3: CASRTGQLSTSRANVLTF; V: TRBV13; size: .; J: TRBJ2-6; D: .
DNA: TGTGCCTCCGAAGCCCCCGACAGGGACAAAAACATTCAGTACTTC; CDR3: CASEAPDRDKNIQYF; V: TRBV30; size: .; J: TRBJ2-4; D: TRBD1
DNA: TGCGCCAGCAGCTTGGACCTAGCAACCTACAATGAGCAGTTCTTC; CDR3: CASSLDLATYNEQFF; V: TRBV5-1; size: .; J: TRBJ2-1; D: .
DNA: TGCGCCAGCAGCTTGACGGGGACCTACGAGCAGTACTTC; CDR3: CASSLTGTYEQYF; V: TRBV5-1; size: .; J: TRBJ2-7; D: .
DNA: TGTGCCAGCAGTTCGGGACAGACGAACACTGAAGCTTTCTTT; CDR3: CASSSGQTNTEAFF; V: TRBV27; size: once; J: TRBJ1-1; D: TRBD1
DNA: TGTGCCAGCAGCTTAGGTACAGCGGGAGTGATCTACGAGCAGTACTTC; CDR3: CASSLGTAGVIYEQYF; V: TRBV7-2; size: .; J: TRBJ2-7; D: TRBD2